This entry concerns a single T cell receptor (beta chain). This entry belongs to a study of CXCR3-negative and CXCR3-positive naive CD8 T cells. Preparation of TRB cDNA libraries relied on 5' RACE carrying UMI labels. Following a re-call of the 5' RACE reads, TCRdb has one entry per CDR3 protein and lacks DNA. The sample data list some 66,000 distinct CDR3 sequences. Sequencing was performed on naive CXCR3- CD8+ T cells from blood. The subset here: CD45RO-CCR7+CD27+CD95- naive CD8+ T cells lacking CXCR3 (TNR3-). The clonotype comes from a human donor in good health. Some clones in this sample may be carry-over from other donors' samples.

The CDR3 loop reads CASHWTGGDEQYF. The chain employs TRBV5-1 and TRBJ2-7; the D call from TCRdb, TRBD2, cannot be confirmed without DNA. CDR3 length: 13 residues. CDR1 is SGHRS, CDR2 YFSETQ, per germline.